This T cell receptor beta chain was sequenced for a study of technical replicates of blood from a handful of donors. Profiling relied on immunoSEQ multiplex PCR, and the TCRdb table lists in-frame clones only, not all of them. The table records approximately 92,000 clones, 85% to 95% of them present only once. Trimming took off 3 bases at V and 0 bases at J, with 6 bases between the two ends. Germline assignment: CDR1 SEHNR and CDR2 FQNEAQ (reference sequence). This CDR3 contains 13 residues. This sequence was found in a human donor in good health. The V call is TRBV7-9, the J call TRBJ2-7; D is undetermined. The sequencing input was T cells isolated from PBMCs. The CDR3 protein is CASSFPSSYEQYF. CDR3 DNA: TGTGCCAGCAGCTTTCCCTCCTCCTACGAGCAGTACTTC.